This T cell receptor (beta chain) was found in a study of radiation and T cells in renal cell carcinoma (dated by TCRdb to 2019 to 2021). About the study as a whole: A total of 53 samples underwent TCR beta sequencing, made up of approximately 26 tumors and about 27 peripheral blood samples. The last blood draw happened 4 weeks after radiation, timed to coincide with nephrectomy. Across all 53 samples, several million unique CDR3 nucleotide sequences encoding 2,658,974 unique CDR3 amino acid sequences were identified. Broader findings and caveats from the paper: In blood, the top tumor clonotypes increased between baseline and 2 weeks post-radiation and then shrank by 4 weeks, which suggests that tumor-resident clones expanded only transiently. Because the trial had a single-armed design, the trial could not examine how radiation dose or scheduling affected the TCR repertoire. Because pretreatment tumor biopsies were not available, the study could not determine whether clonotypes were already present within the tumor at baseline. Tracking of blood repertoire dynamics stopped at roughly 29 days after treatment, with no follow-up past that point.

TCR beta libraries were generated from genomic DNA with the immunoSEQ kit, following the manufacturer's recommendations. To prepare libraries, a first multiplex PCR with proprietary primers was run, followed by a second PCR that added unique barcodes, and a bead cleanup was done after each round. Each sample batch included a kit-provided positive control reaction and a negative control reaction. The final libraries were assessed on an Agilent 4200 TapeStation D1000 ScreenTape, pooled by volume, and quantified by qPCR. Sequencing was performed on an Illumina NextSeq500 using a MidOutput 150-cycle cartridge, with 156 Read1 cycles, 15 Index1 cycles, and the kit custom primers. The pooled library was loaded at around 1 pM, and roughly 18% PhiX control was spiked in. In the source study's methods: The vendor-processed data were analyzed in R, and a clonotype was defined as all T cells that share the same CDR3 nucleotide sequence. In the clone abundance analyses, frequencies were normalized to the 10,000 most abundant clones in each sample. Before analysis, public T cell clones were removed, and these numbered fewer than six per sample on average. A difference in abundance of at least 32-fold between compartments was used to define tumor-enriched and baseline blood-enriched clonotypes. A beta-binomial differential abundance model was applied to find clonotypes that expanded or contracted between blood time points. Tumor-blood repertoire similarity was measured with the Baroni-Urbani and Buser coefficient, and group comparisons used two-tailed Wilcoxon tests in R. The source is immuneACCESS, and TCRdb retained only in-frame sequences with V and J called. Part of the clones is not carried over; for the studies checked, unresolved V genes explain less than half of this, and the remainder is unexplained. From that table come the V and J calls and clone size; the DNA was used to work out D and trimming. The sample table lists roughly 160,000 clones, roughly 90% of them with a count of one. The ten largest clones take up approximately 10% of the sample.

In the paper's terms, the time point label means: blood 4 weeks post-SBRT, at nephrectomy. The sample's treatment or condition label, in plain terms: 15 Gy SBRT to primary tumor, nephrectomy 4 weeks later. The samples were obtained from a clinical trial, where primary renal cell carcinomas were treated with 15 Gy stereotactic body radiation therapy and then removed by nephrectomy 4 weeks afterward. Serial peripheral blood from radiation-treated patients was sampled at baseline, 2 weeks and 4 weeks after SBRT to track tumor-enriched clonotypes. Renal cell carcinoma with clear cell pathology was present in all patients. Genomic DNA for TCR sequencing was prepared using the QIAamp DNA Blood Mini Kit (Qiagen). Samples were included in the analyses only if all quality control checks were passed. About this clone itself: No antigen is known for it. Nothing much larger sits one base from this clone, and base qualities are not available.

V trim: 0 bases; J trim: 12 bases; unmatched bases: 8. CDR1 LGHNA and CDR2 YSLEER are derived from the germline V gene. CDR3 length: 14 amino acids, cysteine to phenylalanine. Left in the record is the CDR3 DNA by itself, 42 bases read in frame from the first base. The chain joins TRBV4-3 to TRBJ1-1, with 9 central nucleotides matching TRBD1. This sample comprised blood, obtained from a patient whose treatment included radiotherapy and nephrectomy. The source of this sequence is a woman aged 45-59 years with renal cell carcinoma. The CDR3 protein sequence reads: CASSQDSGGQGSFF. The sequenced DNA: TGCGCCAGCAGCCAAGATAGCGGGGGACAGGGTTCTTTCTTT.